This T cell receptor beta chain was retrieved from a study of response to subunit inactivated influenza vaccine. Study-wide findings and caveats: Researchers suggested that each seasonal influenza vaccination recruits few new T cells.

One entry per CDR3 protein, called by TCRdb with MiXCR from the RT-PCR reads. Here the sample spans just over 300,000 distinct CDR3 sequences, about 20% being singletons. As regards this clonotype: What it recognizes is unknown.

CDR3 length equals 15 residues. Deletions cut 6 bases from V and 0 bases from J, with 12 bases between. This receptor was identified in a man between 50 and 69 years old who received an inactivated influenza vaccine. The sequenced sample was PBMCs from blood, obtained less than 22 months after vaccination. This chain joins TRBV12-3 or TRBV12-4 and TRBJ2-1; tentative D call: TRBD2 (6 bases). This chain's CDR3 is CASSQTSRSYNEQFF. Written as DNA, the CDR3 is TGTGCCAGCAGCCAGACTAGTCGCTCCTACAATGAGCAGTTCTTC.